The clone carrying this T cell receptor beta chain has more than one count but fewer than ten. The V and J ends lost 2 bases and 3 bases, in that order; junction bases with no gene match: 5. Germline V gene data show CDR1 as DFQATT and CDR2 as SNEGSKA (reference sequence). The length of the CDR3 is 14 residues. TCRdb passed the 5' RACE reads through MiXCR, listing each CDR3 protein once. The sample has about 53,000 distinct CDR3 sequences; more than 5.5% are singletons. The data belong to a study of T cells after yellow fever vaccination. The chain employs TRBV20-1 and TRBJ2-7; TRBD1 aligns across 9 bases. Specimen: CD8+ T cells sorted from PBMCs, collected on the day of the first yellow fever vaccination. The origin of this receptor is a man younger than 30 who received the YFV17D yellow fever vaccine. CDR3 sequence reads: CSARIRDRDYEQYV. The CDR3 DNA reads TGCAGTGCTAGAATCCGGGACAGGGACTACGAGCAGTACGTC.